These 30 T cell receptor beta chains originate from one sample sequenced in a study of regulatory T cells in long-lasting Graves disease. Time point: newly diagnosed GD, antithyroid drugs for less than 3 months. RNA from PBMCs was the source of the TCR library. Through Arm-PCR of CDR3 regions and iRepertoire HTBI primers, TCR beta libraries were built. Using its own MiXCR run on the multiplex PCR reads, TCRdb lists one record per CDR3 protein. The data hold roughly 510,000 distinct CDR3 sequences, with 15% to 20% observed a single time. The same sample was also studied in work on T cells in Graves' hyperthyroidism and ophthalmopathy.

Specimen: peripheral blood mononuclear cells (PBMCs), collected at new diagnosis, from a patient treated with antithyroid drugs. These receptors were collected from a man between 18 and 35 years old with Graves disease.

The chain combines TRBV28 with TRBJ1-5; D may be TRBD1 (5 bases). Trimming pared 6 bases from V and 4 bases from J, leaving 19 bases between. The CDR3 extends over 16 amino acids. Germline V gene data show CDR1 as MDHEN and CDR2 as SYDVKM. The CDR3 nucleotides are TGTGCCAGCAGCCGCCCCCGACAGAGACCTAATCAGCCCCAGCATTTT. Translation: CASSRPRQRPNQPQHF.

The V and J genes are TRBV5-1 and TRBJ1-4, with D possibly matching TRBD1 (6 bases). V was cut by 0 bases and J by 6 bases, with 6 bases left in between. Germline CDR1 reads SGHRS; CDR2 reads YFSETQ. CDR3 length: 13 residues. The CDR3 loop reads CASSLEGDEKLFF. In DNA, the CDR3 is TGCGCCAGCAGCTTGGAGGGGGATGAAAAACTGTTTTTT.

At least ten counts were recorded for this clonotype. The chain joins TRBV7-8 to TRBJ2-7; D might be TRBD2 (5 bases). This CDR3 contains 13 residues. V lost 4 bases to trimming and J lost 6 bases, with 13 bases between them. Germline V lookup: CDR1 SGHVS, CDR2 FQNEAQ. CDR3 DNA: TGTGCCAGCAGCTCAGAGGGCAGCCGCGAGCAGTACTTC. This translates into CASSSEGSREQYF.

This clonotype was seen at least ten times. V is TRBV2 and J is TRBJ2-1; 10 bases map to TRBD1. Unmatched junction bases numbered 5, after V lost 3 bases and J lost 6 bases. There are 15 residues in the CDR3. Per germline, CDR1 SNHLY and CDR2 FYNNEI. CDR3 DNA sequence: TGTGCCAGCAGTGAGACAGGGGGCTTCGGCAATGAGCAGTTCTTC. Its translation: CASSETGGFGNEQFF.

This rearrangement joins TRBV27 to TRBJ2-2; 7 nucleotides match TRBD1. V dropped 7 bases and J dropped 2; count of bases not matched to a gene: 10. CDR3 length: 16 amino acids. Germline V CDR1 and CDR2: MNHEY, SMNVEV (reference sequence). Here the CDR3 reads CASKTLGTANTGELFF. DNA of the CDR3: TGTGCCAGCAAAACCTTAGGGACAGCAAACACCGGGGAGCTGTTTTTT.

The CDR3 region has the DNA TGCAGTGCTGGGGGGGACAGGGGGTACAACGAGCAGTACTTC. As protein: CSAGGDRGYNEQYF. This sequence joins TRBV20-1 and TRBJ2-7, with 11 bases that match TRBD1. The CDR3 is 14 residues long. The germline CDR1 and CDR2 sequences are DFQATT and SNEGSKA (reference sequence). The J segment lost 5 bases and the V segment lost 5 bases, leaving 8 bases of the junction unmatched.

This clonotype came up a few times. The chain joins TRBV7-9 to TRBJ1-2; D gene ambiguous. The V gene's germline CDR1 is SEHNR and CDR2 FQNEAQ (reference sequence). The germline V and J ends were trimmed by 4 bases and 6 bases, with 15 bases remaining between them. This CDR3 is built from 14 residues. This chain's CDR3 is CASSSPGRDDGYTF. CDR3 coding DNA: TGTGCCAGCAGCTCCCCGGGGAGGGATGATGGCTACACCTTC.

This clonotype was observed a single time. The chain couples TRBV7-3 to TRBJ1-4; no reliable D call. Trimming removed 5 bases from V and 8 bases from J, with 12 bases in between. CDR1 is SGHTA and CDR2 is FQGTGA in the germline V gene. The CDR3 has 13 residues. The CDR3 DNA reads TGTGCCAGCAGCGTCGGGGTCGGAGAAAAACTGTTTTTT. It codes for CASSVGVGEKLFF.

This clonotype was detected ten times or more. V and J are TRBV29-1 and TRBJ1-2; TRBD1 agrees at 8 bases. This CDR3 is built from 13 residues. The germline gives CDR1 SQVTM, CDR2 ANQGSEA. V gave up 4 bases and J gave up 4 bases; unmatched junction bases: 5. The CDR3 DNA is TGCAGCGTTGGGTCAGGGGGCACCTATGGCTACACCTTC. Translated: CSVGSGGTYGYTF. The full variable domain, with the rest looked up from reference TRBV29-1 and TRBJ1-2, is SAVISQKPSRDICQRGTSLTIQCQVDSQVTMMFWYRQQPGQSLTLIATANQGSEATYESGFVIDKFPISRPNLTFSTLTVSNMSPEDSSIYLCSVGSGGTYGYTFGSGTRLTVV.

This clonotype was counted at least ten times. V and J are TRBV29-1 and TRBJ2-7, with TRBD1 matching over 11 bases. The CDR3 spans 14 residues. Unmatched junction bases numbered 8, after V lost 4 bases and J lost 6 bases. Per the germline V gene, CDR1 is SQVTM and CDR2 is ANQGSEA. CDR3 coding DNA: TGCAGCGTTGTAACCGGGACAGGGGGTGGCGAGCAGTACTTC. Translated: CSVVTGTGGGEQYF.

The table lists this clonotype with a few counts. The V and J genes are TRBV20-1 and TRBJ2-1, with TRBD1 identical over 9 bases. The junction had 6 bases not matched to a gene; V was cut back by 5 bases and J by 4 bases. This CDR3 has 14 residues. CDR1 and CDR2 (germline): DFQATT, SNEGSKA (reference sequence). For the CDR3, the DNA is TGCAGTGCTGGGAGAGGACAGGGGTACAATGAGCAGTTCTTC. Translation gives CSAGRGQGYNEQFF.

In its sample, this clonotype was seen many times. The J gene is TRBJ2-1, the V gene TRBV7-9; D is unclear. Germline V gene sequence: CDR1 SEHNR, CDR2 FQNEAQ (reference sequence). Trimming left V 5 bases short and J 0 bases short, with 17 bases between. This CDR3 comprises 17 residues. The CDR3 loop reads CASSPALAQSSYNEQFF. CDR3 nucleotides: TGTGCCAGCAGCCCCGCCTTGGCGCAAAGCTCCTACAATGAGCAGTTCTTC.

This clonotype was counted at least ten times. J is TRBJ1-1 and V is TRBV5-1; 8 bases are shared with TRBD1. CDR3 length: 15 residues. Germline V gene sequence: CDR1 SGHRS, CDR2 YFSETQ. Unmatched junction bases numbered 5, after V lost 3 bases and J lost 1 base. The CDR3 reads CASSYQGARNTEAFF. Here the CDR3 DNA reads TGCGCCAGCAGCTACCAGGGGGCGCGGAACACTGAAGCTTTCTTT. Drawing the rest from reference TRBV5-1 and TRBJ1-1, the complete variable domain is KAGVTQTPRYLIKTRGQQVTLSCSPISGHRSVSWYQQTPGQGLQFLFEYFSETQRNKGNFPGRFSGRQFSNSRSEMNVSTLELGDSALYLCASSYQGARNTEAFFGQGTRLTVV.

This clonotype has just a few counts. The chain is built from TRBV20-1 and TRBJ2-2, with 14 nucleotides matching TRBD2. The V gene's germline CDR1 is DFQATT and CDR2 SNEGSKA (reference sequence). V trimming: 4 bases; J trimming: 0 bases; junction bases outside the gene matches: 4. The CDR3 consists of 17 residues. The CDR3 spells CSATGTSGSPNTGELFF. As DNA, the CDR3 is TGCAGTGCTACCGGGACTAGCGGGAGTCCGAACACCGGGGAGCTGTTTTTT.

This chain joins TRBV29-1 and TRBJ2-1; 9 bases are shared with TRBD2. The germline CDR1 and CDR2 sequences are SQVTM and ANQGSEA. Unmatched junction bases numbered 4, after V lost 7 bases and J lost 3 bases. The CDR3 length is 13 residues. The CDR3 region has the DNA TGCAGCGCTGCGGGAGGGGTCTACAATGAGCAGTTCTTC. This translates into CSAAGGVYNEQFF.

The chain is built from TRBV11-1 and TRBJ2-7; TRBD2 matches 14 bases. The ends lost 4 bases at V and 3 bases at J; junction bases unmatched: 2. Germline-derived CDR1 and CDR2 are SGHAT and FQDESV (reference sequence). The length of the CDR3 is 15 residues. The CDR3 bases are TGTGCCAGCAGCTCCGGGACTAGCGGGGGCTACGAGCAGTACTTC. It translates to CASSSGTSGGYEQYF.

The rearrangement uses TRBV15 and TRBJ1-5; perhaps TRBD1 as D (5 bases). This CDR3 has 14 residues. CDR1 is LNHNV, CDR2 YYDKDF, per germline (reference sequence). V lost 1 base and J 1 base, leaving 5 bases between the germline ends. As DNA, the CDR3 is TGTGCCACCAGCAGAGGGACAAGCAATCAGCCCCAGCATTTT. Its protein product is CATSRGTSNQPQHF.

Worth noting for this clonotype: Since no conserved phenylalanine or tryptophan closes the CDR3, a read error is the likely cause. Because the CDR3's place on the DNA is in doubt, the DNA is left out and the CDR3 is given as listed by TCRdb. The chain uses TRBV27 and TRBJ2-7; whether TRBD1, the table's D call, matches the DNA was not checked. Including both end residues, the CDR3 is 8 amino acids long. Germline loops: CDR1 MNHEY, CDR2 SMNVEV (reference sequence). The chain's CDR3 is CASSLVGA.

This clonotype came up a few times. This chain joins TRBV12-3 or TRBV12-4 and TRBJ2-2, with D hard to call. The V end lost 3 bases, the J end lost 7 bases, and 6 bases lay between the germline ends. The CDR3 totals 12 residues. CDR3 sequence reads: CASSFTGGELFF. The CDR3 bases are TGTGCCAGCAGTTTTACGGGCGGGGAGCTGTTTTTT.

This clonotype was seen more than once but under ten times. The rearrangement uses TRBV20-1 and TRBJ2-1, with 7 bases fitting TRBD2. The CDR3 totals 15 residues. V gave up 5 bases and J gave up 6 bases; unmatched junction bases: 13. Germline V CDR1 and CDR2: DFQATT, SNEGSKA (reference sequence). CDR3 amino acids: CSARSGTTVGNEQFF. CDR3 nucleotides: TGCAGTGCTCGAAGCGGGACTACTGTAGGCAATGAGCAGTTCTTC.

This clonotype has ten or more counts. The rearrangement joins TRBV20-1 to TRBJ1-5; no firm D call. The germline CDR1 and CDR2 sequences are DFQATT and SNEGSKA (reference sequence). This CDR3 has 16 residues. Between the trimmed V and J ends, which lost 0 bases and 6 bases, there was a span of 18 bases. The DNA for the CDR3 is TGCAGTGCTAGAGATCGCGCCGGGTCCGAGGGTCAGCCCCAGCATTTT. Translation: CSARDRAGSEGQPQHF.

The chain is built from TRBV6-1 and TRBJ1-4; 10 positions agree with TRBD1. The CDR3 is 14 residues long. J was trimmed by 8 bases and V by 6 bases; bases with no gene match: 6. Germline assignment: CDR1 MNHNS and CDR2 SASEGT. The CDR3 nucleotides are TGTGCCAGCAGGCCGACAGGGGGCAAAGAAAAACTGTTTTTT. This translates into CASRPTGGKEKLFF.

In DNA form, the CDR3 reads TGTGCCAGCTCACCACAACTAGCGGGAGGTGTAGAGACCCAGTACTTC. Its translation is CASSPQLAGGVETQYF. This chain uses TRBV18 with TRBJ2-5, with TRBD2 matching over 12 bases. The CDR3 extends over 16 amino acids. Per the germline V gene, CDR1 is KGHSH and CDR2 is LQKENI. J lost 4 bases, V lost 1 base, and 4 bases had no gene match. Using reference TRBV18 and TRBJ2-5 for the parts outside the CDR3, the full variable domain is NAGVMQNPRHLVRRRGQEARLRCSPMKGHSHVYWYRQLPEEGLKFMVYLQKENIIDESGMPKERFSAEFPKEGPSILRIQQVVRGDSAAYFCASSPQLAGGVETQYFGPGTRLLVL.

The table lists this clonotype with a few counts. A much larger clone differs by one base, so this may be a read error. DNA for the CDR3: TGTACCAGCAGTTCCGCCCCCGGGACGACCACTGAAGCTTTCTTT. Protein: CTSSSAPGTTTEAFF. V is TRBV6-5 and J is TRBJ1-1; D might be TRBD1 (5 bases). Germline CDR1 and CDR2: MNHEY and SVGAGI. The CDR3 sequence is 15 residues long.

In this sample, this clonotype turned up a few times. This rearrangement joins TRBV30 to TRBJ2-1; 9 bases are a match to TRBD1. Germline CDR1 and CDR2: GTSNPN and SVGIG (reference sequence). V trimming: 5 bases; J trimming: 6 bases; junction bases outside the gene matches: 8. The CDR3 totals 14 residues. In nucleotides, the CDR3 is TGTGCCTGGTACCGGGACAGGGTCCCCAATGAGCAGTTCTTC. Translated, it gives CAWYRDRVPNEQFF.

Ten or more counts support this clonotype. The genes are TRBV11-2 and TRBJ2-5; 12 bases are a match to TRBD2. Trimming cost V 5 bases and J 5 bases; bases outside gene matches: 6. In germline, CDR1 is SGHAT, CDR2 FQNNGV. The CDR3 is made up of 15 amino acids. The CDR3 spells CASSPSGRAAETQYF. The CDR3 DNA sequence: TGTGCCAGCAGCCCTAGCGGGAGGGCCGCTGAGACCCAGTACTTC. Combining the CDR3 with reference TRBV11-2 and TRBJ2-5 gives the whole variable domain EAGVAQSPRYKIIEKRQSVAFWCNPISGHATLYWYQQILGQGPKLLIQFQNNGVVDDSQLPKDRFSAERLKGVDSTLKIQPAKLEDSAVYLCASSPSGRAAETQYFGPGTRLLVL.

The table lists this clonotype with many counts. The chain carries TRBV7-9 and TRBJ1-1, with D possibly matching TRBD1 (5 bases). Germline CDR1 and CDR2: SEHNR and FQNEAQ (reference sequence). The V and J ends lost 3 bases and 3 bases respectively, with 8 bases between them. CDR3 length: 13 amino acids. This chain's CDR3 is CASSFDRYTEAFF. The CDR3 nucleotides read TGTGCCAGCAGCTTTGACAGATACACTGAAGCTTTCTTT.

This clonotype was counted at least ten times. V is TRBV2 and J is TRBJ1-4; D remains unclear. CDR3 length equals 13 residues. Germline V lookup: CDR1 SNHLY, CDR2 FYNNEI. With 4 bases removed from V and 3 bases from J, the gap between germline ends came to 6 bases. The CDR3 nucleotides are TGTGCCAGCAGTGGGACGGCTAATGAAAAACTGTTTTTT. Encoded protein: CASSGTANEKLFF.

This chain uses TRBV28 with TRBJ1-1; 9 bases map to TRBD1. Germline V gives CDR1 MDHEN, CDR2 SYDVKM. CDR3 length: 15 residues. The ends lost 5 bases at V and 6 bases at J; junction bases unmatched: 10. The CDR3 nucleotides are TGTGCCAGCAGTATCGCTACAGGGGGCATAGCTGAAGCTTTCTTT. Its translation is CASSIATGGIAEAFF.

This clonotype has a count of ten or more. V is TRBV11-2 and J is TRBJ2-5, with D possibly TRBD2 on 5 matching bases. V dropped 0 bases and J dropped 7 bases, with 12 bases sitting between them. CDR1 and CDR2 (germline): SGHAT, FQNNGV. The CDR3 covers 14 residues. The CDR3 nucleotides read TGTGCCAGCAGCTTAGAAGTCACCGCGGGGACCCAGTACTTC. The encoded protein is CASSLEVTAGTQYF.